This TCR beta chain was retrieved from a study of chemoradiotherapy in HPV16-positive cancers. The study's findings and limits: Candidate HPV-specific clones and E7-related TCR motifs grew in tumor during treatment.

Repeated repertoire sampling spanned the course of chemoradiotherapy. Trimming pared 0 bases from V and 2 bases from J, leaving 15 bases between. Germline V lookup: CDR1 SGHDT, CDR2 YYEEEE. This CDR3 has 17 residues. This clone was recorded once. What it binds is not known. TCRdb's table, derived via immunoSEQ multiplex PCR, lists solely in-frame clones and lacks some. In the table there are some 30,000 clones, roughly 84% of which are singletons. This sample comprised blood, obtained from a patient who underwent chemoradiotherapy. V gene TRBV5-6 combines with J gene TRBJ2-1; possibly TRBD1 or TRBD2 for D (6 bases each). This TCR was recovered from a human donor with HPV-associated anogenital cancer. CDR3: CASSLAHRGGTYNEQFF. The CDR3 region has the DNA TGTGCCAGCAGCTTGGCCCATCGAGGGGGGACCTACAATGAGCAGTTCTTC.